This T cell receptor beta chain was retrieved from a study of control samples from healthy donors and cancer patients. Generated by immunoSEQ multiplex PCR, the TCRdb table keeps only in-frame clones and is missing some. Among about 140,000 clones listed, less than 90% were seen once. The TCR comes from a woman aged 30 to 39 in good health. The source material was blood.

CDR3 in amino acids: CASSLEPGVSTDTQYF. For the CDR3, the DNA is TGTGCCAGCAGCTTAGAACCGGGCGTCAGCACAGATACGCAGTATTTT. The chain has TRBV7-2 and TRBJ2-3; D is ambiguous. The CDR3 spans 16 residues. V was pared by 1 base and J by 0 bases, with 11 bases between. Germline CDR1 SGHTA, CDR2 FQGNSA.